This entry lists 21 T cell receptor beta chains sequenced from one sample in a study of cytomegalovirus exposure and HLA in healthy donors. Produced via immunoSEQ multiplex PCR; TCRdb's table is partial and in-frame only. This sample yields 35,000 to 55,000 clones, of which 90% to 95% are seen a single time; less than 2.5% belongs to the top ten. The sample taken for sequencing was PBMCs. The receptors were sampled from a woman aged 18 to 35 in good health and CMV-seronegative.

The chain has TRBV10-3 and TRBJ2-3; possible D gene TRBD2, 6 bases. The CDR3 has 13 residues. V shed 7 bases and J shed 11 bases, with 19 bases lying between them. Germline-derived CDR1 and CDR2 are ENHRY and SYGVKD. The CDR3 sequence is CAITVARGQGQYF. Here the CDR3 DNA reads TGTGCCATCACTGTAGCGCGGGGCCAGGGGCAGTATTTT.

The CDR3 region is CASSPPLGSPTHEQFF. In DNA form, the CDR3 reads TGTGCCAGCTCACCACCGTTGGGCAGCCCCACCCATGAGCAGTTCTTC. This sequence joins TRBV18 and TRBJ2-1; D gene uncertain. The V end was cut by 0 bases, the J end by 8 bases, with 17 bases between. This CDR3 is built from 16 residues. Germline CDR1 and CDR2: KGHSH and LQKENI.

The chain uses TRBV5-4 and TRBJ2-1; possibly TRBD1 for D (6 bases). V shed 4 bases and J shed 7 bases, with 12 bases lying between them. In germline, CDR1 is SGHNT, CDR2 YYREEE (reference sequence). The CDR3 covers 13 residues. DNA of the CDR3: TGTGCCAGCAGCCCTGACAGGAGAAATGAGCAGTTCTTC. Its protein is CASSPDRRNEQFF. The complete variable domain, with remaining parts taken from reference TRBV5-4 and TRBJ2-1, reads ETGVTQSPTHLIKTRGQQVTLRCSSQSGHNTVSWYQQALGQGPQFIFQYYREEENGRGNFPPRFSGLQFPNYSSELNVNALELDDSALYLCASSPDRRNEQFFGPGTRLTVL.

The genes are TRBV11-2 and TRBJ2-1; 8 bases match TRBD2. Trimming removed 1 base from V and 1 base from J; junction bases left unmatched: 0. Germline V CDR1 and CDR2: SGHAT, FQNNGV. The CDR3 extends over 15 amino acids. The CDR3 sequence: CASSLAGGSYNEQFF. DNA for the CDR3: TGTGCCAGCAGCTTAGCGGGGGGGTCCTACAATGAGCAGTTCTTC. The whole variable domain, remainder taken from reference TRBV11-2 and TRBJ2-1, is EAGVAQSPRYKIIEKRQSVAFWCNPISGHATLYWYQQILGQGPKLLIQFQNNGVVDDSQLPKDRFSAERLKGVDSTLKIQPAKLEDSAVYLCASSLAGGSYNEQFFGPGTRLTVL.

This clone has only one observation. The rearrangement joins TRBV14 to TRBJ2-1; no reliable D call. The CDR3 has 15 residues. V was shortened by 7 bases and J by 0 bases, with 13 bases between the two germline ends. Germline loops: CDR1 SGHDN, CDR2 FVKESK. CDR3 coding DNA: TGTGCCAGCACCTCTCGAGTAAACTCCTACAATGAGCAGTTCTTC. Protein sequence: CASTSRVNSYNEQFF.

The chain joins TRBV4-1 to TRBJ1-5, with 7 bases lining up with TRBD1. The V segment lost 0 bases and the J segment 5 bases; nucleotides outside the gene matches: 7. This CDR3 region has 16 residues. CDR1 is MGHRA and CDR2 is YSYEKL in the germline V gene. The CDR3 DNA reads as TGCGCCAGCAGCCAAGAAGAACGAGGGGGCTATCAGCCCCAGCATTTT. Protein: CASSQEERGGYQPQHF.

The V and J genes are TRBV5-1 and TRBJ2-5, with 10 bases identical to TRBD2. Germline values: CDR1 SGHRS, CDR2 YFSETQ. This CDR3 is 15 amino acids long. J lost 3 bases, V lost 2 bases, and 4 bases had no gene match. CDR3 sequence: CASSLMGLAKETQYF. The CDR3 DNA reads as TGCGCCAGCAGCTTAATGGGACTAGCGAAAGAGACCCAGTACTTC.

This chain links TRBV5-5 with TRBJ1-1; D gene uncertain. Germline-derived CDR1 and CDR2 are SGHKS and YYEKEE (reference sequence). This CDR3 has 15 residues. Trimming left V 0 bases short and J 3 bases short, with 12 bases between. The CDR3 DNA is TGTGCCAGCAGCTTGGACGACGGAGGGTACACTGAAGCTTTCTTT. It codes for CASSLDDGGYTEAFF.

The gene calls are TRBV28 and TRBJ2-2, with D possibly being TRBD1 (6 bases). Germline V gene lookup returns CDR1 MDHEN and CDR2 SYDVKM. The CDR3 is 15 amino acids. The V end lost 1 base, the J end lost 7 bases, and 13 bases lay between the germline ends. The CDR3 bases are TGTGCCAGCAGTTTATTTGCAGGGACAAGCGGGGAGCTGTTTTTT. This encodes CASSLFAGTSGELFF. The full variable domain, in which reference TRBV28 and TRBJ2-2 provide the parts outside the CDR3, is DVKVTQSSRYLVKRTGEKVFLECVQDMDHENMFWYRQDPGLGLRLIYFSYDVKMKEKGDIPEGYSVSREKKERFSLILESASTNQTSMYLCASSLFAGTSGELFFGEGSRLTVL.

This rearrangement joins TRBV6-1 to TRBJ1-2; 10 bases line up with TRBD1. This CDR3 region has 15 residues. CDR1 is MNHNS, CDR2 SASEGT, per germline. Germline trimming cut 4 bases from V and 2 bases from J; bases unmatched to any gene: 4. For the CDR3, the DNA is TGTGCCAGCAGTGGTTCGGGACAGGGGAACTATGGCTACACCTTC. Its translation is CASSGSGQGNYGYTF.

The chain is built from TRBV10-3 and TRBJ1-2; D uncertain. The V and J ends lost 3 bases and 2 bases respectively, with 22 bases between them. Germline loops: CDR1 ENHRY, CDR2 SYGVKD. This CDR3 is 18 amino acids long. The DNA for the CDR3 is TGTGCCATCAGTGACCCCCTTGAGGGAGGGCGAGGAAACTATGGCTACACCTTC. Translated: CAISDPLEGGRGNYGYTF.

The chain combines TRBV5-5 with TRBJ2-2, with 9 nucleotides matching TRBD2. CDR3 length: 14 residues. Germline CDR1 and CDR2: SGHKS and YYEKEE (reference sequence). Unmatched junction bases numbered 0, after V lost 2 bases and J lost 4 bases. The CDR3 sequence: CASSLAGGTGELFF. The CDR3 DNA follows: TGTGCCAGCAGCTTAGCGGGGGGCACCGGGGAGCTGTTTTTT.

The rearrangement uses TRBV18 and TRBJ2-3; TRBD1 is a possible D gene (5 bases). This CDR3 region has 14 residues. Per germline, CDR1 KGHSH and CDR2 LQKENI. The V end lost 3 bases, the J end lost 1 base, and 8 bases lay between the germline ends. CDR3 nucleotides: TGTGCCAGCTCACCTTTGGGGCGCACAGATACGCAGTATTTT. Protein: CASSPLGRTDTQYF. Full variable domain (missing parts from reference TRBV18 and TRBJ2-3): NAGVMQNPRHLVRRRGQEARLRCSPMKGHSHVYWYRQLPEEGLKFMVYLQKENIIDESGMPKERFSAEFPKEGPSILRIQQVVRGDSAAYFCASSPLGRTDTQYFGPGTRLTVL.

This clone was picked up one time. This chain uses TRBV11-3 with TRBJ2-3, with 10 bases lining up with TRBD2. Trimming removed 5 bases from V and 5 bases from J; junction bases left unmatched: 10. This CDR3 region has 16 residues. Germline lookup yields CDR1 SGHNT and CDR2 YENEEA. CDR3 residues: CASSERGGRPGDTQYF. For the CDR3, the DNA is TGTGCCAGCAGCGAGCGGGGGGGCCGACCCGGAGATACGCAGTATTTT.

The chain links TRBV7-6 to TRBJ2-5, with 9 bases aligning to TRBD2. There are 13 residues in the CDR3. Germline V gives CDR1 SGHVS, CDR2 FNYEAQ. After removal of 3 bases from V and 4 bases from J, the junction contained 0 bases not matched to a gene. Here the CDR3 DNA reads TGTGCCAGCAGCTTGCGGGGGGGAGAGACCCAGTACTTC. This codes for CASSLRGGETQYF. Looking up the rest from reference TRBV7-6 and TRBJ2-5 gives the full variable domain: GAGVSQSPRYKVTKRGQDVALRCDPISGHVSLYWYRQALGQGPEFLTYFNYEAQQDKSGLPNDRFSAERPEGSISTLTIQRTEQRDSAMYRCASSLRGGETQYFGPGTRLLVL.

CDR3 in amino acids: CASSESAVSYGYTF. As DNA, the CDR3 is TGTGCCAGCAGTGAATCCGCAGTCTCCTATGGCTACACCTTC. This chain connects TRBV25-1 to TRBJ1-2; no clear D gene. Germline CDR1 MGHDK, CDR2 SYGVNS. The CDR3 totals 14 residues. Deletions cut 1 base from V and 4 bases from J, with 10 bases between.

The chain carries TRBV21-1 and TRBJ2-4; TRBD2, as called in the table, went unchecked against the DNA. TRBV21-1 is reported as a pseudogene. The CDR3 runs 16 residues. In DNA form, the CDR3 reads TGTGCCAGCAGCATCCGACTAAGAAGGGCCAAAAACATTCAGTACTTC. It is translated as CASSIRLRRAKNIQYF.

The chain employs TRBV11-1 and TRBJ2-7; 7 nucleotides line up with TRBD1. The CDR3 spans 15 residues. Trimming at V came to 3 bases and at J to 5 bases, leaving 10 bases not matched to a gene. Germline CDR1 is SGHAT and CDR2 is FQDESV (reference sequence). The CDR3 spells CASSFGRGSGNEQYF. CDR3 DNA: TGTGCCAGCAGCTTCGGCAGGGGGTCAGGGAACGAGCAGTACTTC.

CDR3 sequence: CASNTGGGGYTF. CDR3 sequence (DNA): TGTGCCAGCAATACAGGGGGCGGTGGCTACACCTTC. The chain couples TRBV2 to TRBJ1-2; 9 bases map to TRBD1. Trimming cost V 7 bases and J 7 bases; bases outside gene matches: 4. Germline CDR1 and CDR2: SNHLY and FYNNEI. The CDR3 length is 12 residues.

The CDR3 coding sequence is TGTGCCAGTCGCTCACACAGGGTTATGAACACTGAAGCTTTCTTT. Its translation: CASRSHRVMNTEAFF. This sequence joins TRBV19 and TRBJ1-1; tentative D call: TRBD1 (6 bases). Germline loops: CDR1 LNHDA, CDR2 SQIVND (reference sequence). Trimming took 8 bases from V and 0 from J, leaving 16 bases between them. CDR3 length equals 15 residues.

The chain links TRBV12-5 to TRBJ2-2, with D maybe TRBD1 (6 bases). The V end lost 2 bases, the J end lost 5 bases, and 21 bases lay between the germline ends. The CDR3 sequence is 18 residues long. CDR1 is LGHNT, CDR2 FRNRAP, per germline. This CDR3 is CASGLITSHRDWTGELFF. The CDR3 DNA sequence: TGTGCTAGTGGTTTGATTACCTCACACAGGGATTGGACCGGGGAGCTGTTTTTT.